Each of the 19 T cell receptor beta chains below was sequenced from the same sample in a study of OX40 agonist ivuxolimab in advanced cancers. Clones were read by immunoSEQ multiplex PCR, and TCRdb kept only the in-frame ones, dropping some. The profile shows about 84,000 clones, about nine tenths of them singletons. This specimen consisted of CD4+ or CD8+ T cells sorted from blood, obtained in a trial of the OX40 agonist ivuxolimab. Every receptor here comes from an adult with an advanced solid tumor such as melanoma, head and neck, liver or kidney cancer.

The rearrangement uses TRBV11-3 and TRBJ1-4; D gene ambiguous. Germline V CDR1 and CDR2: SGHNT, YENEEA. The ends were cut back, 1 base at V and 1 base at J, with 4 bases in the middle. The CDR3 totals 14 residues. The CDR3 reads CASSLVGTNEKLFF. Here the CDR3 DNA reads TGTGCCAGCAGCTTAGTAGGAACTAATGAAAAACTGTTTTTT.

The rearrangement joins TRBV7-2 to TRBJ2-1; D ambiguous. V was clipped by 3 bases and J by 8 bases, with 5 bases between them. This CDR3 spans 11 amino acids. Germline assignment: CDR1 SGHTA and CDR2 FQGNSA. Here the CDR3 DNA reads TGTGCCAGCAGCTTCCGCGATGAGCAGTTCTTC. This translates into CASSFRDEQFF.

The chain employs TRBV7-3 and TRBJ2-7; 7 positions match TRBD1. Germline-derived CDR1 and CDR2 are SGHTA and FQGTGA. J gave up 5 bases and V 4 bases, and 5 bases lay outside the gene matches. The CDR3 is 13 residues long. The CDR3 reads CASSSGQWDEQYF. CDR3 coding DNA: TGTGCCAGCAGCTCGGGACAGTGGGACGAGCAGTACTTC.

This clone was seen once. The gene calls are TRBV6-1 and TRBJ1-2; D is unresolved. Germline CDR1 and CDR2: MNHNS and SASEGT. Trimming pared 3 bases from V and 9 bases from J, leaving 14 bases between. The CDR3 covers 13 residues. The CDR3 here is CASSEEAVSSYTF. The DNA for the CDR3 is TGTGCCAGCAGTGAGGAGGCAGTTAGCAGCTACACCTTC.

The gene calls are TRBV28 and TRBJ1-2; TRBD1 might be the D (5 bases). Germline CDR1 is MDHEN and CDR2 is SYDVKM. The CDR3 sequence is 15 residues long. Trimming removed 2 bases from V and 7 bases from J, with 17 bases in between. In nucleotides, the CDR3 is TGTGCCAGCAGTTTAGGAACCCCCGGGGGTGGTGGCTACACCTTC. Its protein product is CASSLGTPGGGGYTF.

The chain is built from TRBV7-9 and TRBJ1-6; 11 bases are a match to TRBD1. The CDR3 has 14 amino acids. V trimming: 5 bases; J trimming: 7 bases; junction bases outside the gene matches: 1. The V gene's germline CDR1 is SEHNR and CDR2 FQNEAQ (reference sequence). CDR3 DNA: TGTGCCAGCAGCGGGGACAGGGGGAATTCACCCCTCCACTTT. Encoded protein: CASSGDRGNSPLHF.

The chain uses TRBV7-2 and TRBJ2-3, with 9 bases fitting TRBD1. Germline CDR1 and CDR2: SGHTA and FQGNSA. J lost 5 bases, V lost 3 bases, and 3 bases had no gene match. The CDR3 contains 14 residues. Written as DNA, the CDR3 is TGTGCCAGCAGCTTCCCGGACAGGGGAGATACGCAGTATTTT. It is translated as CASSFPDRGDTQYF.

The sample holds one count of this clone. This chain uses TRBV7-9 with TRBJ2-2, with TRBD2 matching over 10 bases. Germline V gene lookup returns CDR1 SEHNR and CDR2 FQNEAQ (reference sequence). The CDR3 runs to 14 residues. J gave up 6 bases and V 4 bases, and 2 bases lay outside the gene matches. The CDR3 loop is CASSSLAGAGELFF. The CDR3 DNA reads TGTGCCAGCAGCTCGCTAGCGGGAGCCGGGGAGCTGTTTTTT.

The chain recombines TRBV5-1 with TRBJ2-2; TRBD2 matches at 10 bases. In germline, CDR1 is SGHRS, CDR2 YFSETQ. V lost 4 bases to trimming and J lost 5 bases; unmatched junction nucleotides: 8. CDR3 length equals 16 residues. DNA of the CDR3: TGCGCCAGCAGCCGCCTAGCGGGAGTGGGGACCGGGGAGCTGTTTTTT. Its protein product is CASSRLAGVGTGELFF. The full variable domain, with the rest looked up from reference TRBV5-1 and TRBJ2-2, is KAGVTQTPRYLIKTRGQQVTLSCSPISGHRSVSWYQQTPGQGLQFLFEYFSETQRNKGNFPGRFSGRQFSNSRSEMNVSTLELGDSALYLCASSRLAGVGTGELFFGEGSRLTVL.

The gene calls are TRBV5-1 and TRBJ2-5; no firm D call. Between the trimmed V and J ends, which lost 2 bases and 5 bases, there was a span of 7 bases. Germline CDR1 is SGHRS and CDR2 is YFSETQ. The CDR3 totals 12 residues. The CDR3 bases are TGCGCCAGCAGCTTCAACGGGGAGACCCAGTACTTC. This codes for CASSFNGETQYF.

This clone is a singleton in its sample. The J gene is TRBJ2-3, the V gene TRBV7-8; no definite D call. CDR1 is SGHVS and CDR2 is FQNEAQ in the germline V gene. The CDR3 sequence is 15 residues long. With 2 bases removed from V and 0 bases from J, the gap between germline ends came to 9 bases. The CDR3 DNA reads TGTGCCAGCAGCTTATTGGCGGTGAGCACAGATACGCAGTATTTT. Translating it yields CASSLLAVSTDTQYF.

This chain connects TRBV19 to TRBJ2-7; 10 positions agree with TRBD1. The CDR3 has 14 amino acids. Germline V gives CDR1 LNHDA, CDR2 SQIVND (reference sequence). V dropped 6 bases and J dropped 6; count of bases not matched to a gene: 8. In DNA form, the CDR3 reads TGTGCCAGTAGCCTCGGGACAGGGGTCACCGAGCAGTACTTC. Its protein product is CASSLGTGVTEQYF.

This clone was recorded a few times. The chain recombines TRBV19 with TRBJ1-1; 7 bases line up with TRBD1. The V gene's germline CDR1 is LNHDA and CDR2 SQIVND (reference sequence). V shed 2 bases and J 7 bases; nucleotides not matched to a gene: 4. The CDR3 spans 13 residues. The CDR3 coding sequence is TGTGCCAGTAGTATACCCAGGGGGAGTGAAGCTTTCTTT. Protein product: CASSIPRGSEAFF. The complete variable domain, with remaining parts taken from reference TRBV19 and TRBJ1-1, reads DGGITQSPKYLFRKEGQNVTLSCEQNLNHDAMYWYRQDPGQGLRLIYYSQIVNDFQKGDIAEGYSVSREKKESFPLTVTSAQKNPTAFYLCASSIPRGSEAFFGQGTRLTVV.

This chain uses TRBV19 with TRBJ1-2, with D possibly being TRBD1 (5 bases). The CDR3 is 12 amino acids. The V gene lost 8 bases and the J gene lost 2 bases, with 9 bases spanning the gap. Germline CDR1 reads LNHDA; CDR2 reads SQIVND (reference sequence). CDR3 bases: TGTGCCAGTGGACATTACAACTATGGCTACACCTTC. Its protein product is CASGHYNYGYTF.

The V gene is TRBV4-3, the J gene TRBJ1-1; no clear D. Looked up from germline, CDR1 is LGHNA and CDR2 is YSLEER. This CDR3 has 16 residues. Trimming took off 5 bases at V and 5 bases at J, with 21 bases between the two ends. The CDR3 DNA follows: TGCGCCAGCAGCGAACGGGTGCGTTTTGGAGGGACTGAAGCTTTCTTT. Translated: CASSERVRFGGTEAFF.

This chain connects TRBV2 to TRBJ1-3; D is unresolved. Germline values: CDR1 SNHLY, CDR2 FYNNEI. Trimming took 8 bases from V and 0 from J, leaving 8 bases between them. The CDR3 spans 13 residues. This CDR3 is CASAGISGNTIYF. The CDR3 region has the DNA TGTGCCAGCGCAGGAATCTCTGGAAACACCATATATTTT. Full variable domain (remainder filled in from reference TRBV2 and TRBJ1-3): EPEVTQTPSHQVTQMGQEVILRCVPISNHLYFYWYRQILGQKVEFLVSFYNNEISEKSEIFDDQFSVERPDGSNFTLKIRSTKLEDSAMYFCASAGISGNTIYFGEGSWLTVV.

This sequence joins TRBV4-1 and TRBJ2-3; TRBD2 matches at 8 bases. V lost 4 bases and J lost 7; bases outside the gene matches: 13. The germline CDR1 and CDR2 sequences are MGHRA and YSYEKL. The CDR3 runs 16 residues. CDR3 in amino acids: CASSRISGTSLYTQYF. The CDR3 DNA reads as TGCGCCAGCAGCCGGATTAGCGGGACTAGTTTATATACGCAGTATTTT.

The rearrangement links TRBV4-2 to TRBJ2-2; a possible D gene is TRBD2 (5 bases). This CDR3 region has 17 residues. Trimming shortened V by 0 bases and J by 3 bases, and 14 bases separated the two germline ends. In germline, CDR1 is LGHNA, CDR2 YNFKEQ. The CDR3: CASSQDNLREYTGELFF. CDR3 coding DNA: TGTGCCAGCAGCCAAGATAATCTGAGGGAGTACACCGGGGAGCTGTTTTTT.

The rearrangement joins TRBV5-1 to TRBJ1-1; D remains unclear. CDR1 and CDR2 from the germline V gene are SGHRS and YFSETQ. With 5 bases removed from V and 8 bases from J, the gap between germline ends came to 19 bases. This CDR3 is 14 amino acids long. The CDR3 sequence: CASRQDTHSGEAFF. The CDR3 DNA reads TGCGCCAGCAGGCAAGATACACACTCGGGAGAAGCTTTCTTT. The complete variable domain, with remaining parts taken from reference TRBV5-1 and TRBJ1-1, reads KAGVTQTPRYLIKTRGQQVTLSCSPISGHRSVSWYQQTPGQGLQFLFEYFSETQRNKGNFPGRFSGRQFSNSRSEMNVSTLELGDSALYLCASRQDTHSGEAFFGQGTRLTVV.